This TCR beta chain is drawn from a study of OX40 agonist ivuxolimab in advanced cancers. Study summary: Given to patients was ivuxolimab, an agonistic anti-OX40 (CD134) antibody. Cohort: 82.7% men, mean age approximately 60, aged about 20 to 90.

The method was immunoSEQ multiplex PCR; TCRdb's version includes in-frame clones alone and lacks a portion of them. The sample shows tens of thousands of clones, around 83% of them seen only once. The CDR3 contains 16 residues. Germline V gene data show CDR1 as LGHNA and CDR2 as YNFKEQ. V lost 2 bases and J lost 1, with 12 bases in between. The origin of this receptor is an adult with an advanced solid tumor such as melanoma, head and neck, liver or kidney cancer. The sequencing here drew on CD4+ or CD8+ T cells sorted from blood, taken in a trial of the OX40 agonist ivuxolimab. The rearrangement links TRBV4-2 to TRBJ2-1; D unclear. The CDR3 loop reads CASSQSDSISYNEQFF. CDR3 in DNA: TGTGCCAGCAGCCAATCCGACTCCATTTCCTACAATGAGCAGTTCTTC.